This TCR beta chain was found in a study of T cells in Graves' hyperthyroidism and ophthalmopathy (dated by TCRdb to between 2018 and 2021). About the full investigation: Peripheral blood was collected at initial diagnosis, before any treatment. The paper describes TCR Vbeta CDR3 sequencing of around 140 peripheral blood samples, made up of 43 ophthalmopathy patients, roughly 75 hyperthyroidism patients and 17 progressor patients. After blood sampling, hyperthyroidism patients were treated with methimazole at a starting dose of 30 mg daily, and ophthalmopathy patients were treated with high-dose intravenous methylprednisolone. To identify TCR V-J signatures that set the groups apart, the researchers used a discovery cohort of about a hundred patients, made up of fewer than 50 with Graves' ophthalmopathy and 57 with stable Graves' hyperthyroidism. Whether ophthalmopathy could be predicted prospectively was tested in an independent validation cohort made up of under 20 hyperthyroidism patients plus 17 patients who later progressed to ophthalmopathy. The roughly 91 discovery patients were randomly divided into training and test sets at a 7:3 ratio. Thyroid tissue and blood T-cell repertoires from six Graves' hyperthyroidism patients were also compared in the study. Results the study describes overall, beyond this receptor: Sample size was not statistically predetermined, and blinding of investigators to group allocation was not performed. During validation, the model predicted progression to ophthalmopathy a median of roughly 7.1 months ahead of onset, with roughly 65% sensitivity and almost 75% specificity. Blood samples also contained most of the expanded thyroid clonotypes (frequency above 0.001), which suggests that blood repertoires may reflect thyroid immune responses. In cross-validation, a model built on a 13 V-J signature told ophthalmopathy apart from stable hyperthyroidism with just under 90% sensitivity and about 81% specificity, and in testing the same model reached 80%/75%.

Clipping removes 4 bases from V and 0 bases from J, with 3 as the unmatched junction base count. CDR3 length: 15 amino acids, cysteine to phenylalanine. CDR3 DNA only is kept here, 45 bases in frame from base 1. CDR1 is given as MNHEY and CDR2 as SVGAGI, both from the germline V gene. Ophthalmopathy patients had moderately to severely active disease, Clinical Activity Score of at least 3, NOSPECS grade of at least 4, and duration under 3 months. Exclusion was applied to patients with uncontrolled infections, other autoimmune diseases, pregnancy or lactation. Diagnoses were established on the basis of clinical symptoms, serum thyroxine and TRAb, thyroid ultrasound, and orbital computed tomography. PBMCs were isolated from approximately 10 ml of fresh peripheral blood by Ficoll-Paque density gradient centrifugation. Total RNA was extracted using Trizol reagent, and RNA quality was assessed on an Agilent 2100 Bioanalyzer.

Amplification of TCR beta CDR3 regions was carried out from RNA transcripts. The TCR CDR3 was subjected to a first round of RT-PCR using the HTBI primer set and the Qiagen OneStep RT-PCR kit. Libraries were constructed in a second round of multiplex PCR, after which size selection and purification were performed. Libraries were sequenced paired-end with 100 bp reads on an Illumina HiSeq2000. Processing in the source paper ran as follows. SOAPnuke was used to process the raw data, with reads discarded if the reads contained adapters or uncalled bases, had a mean Phred below 15, or lacked an exact constant-primer or identifier match. COPE v1.2.5 was used to merge the high-quality paired reads, and each unique nucleotide sequence was defined as a clonotype. MiTCR v1.1 was used to align clonotypes to the IMGT TRBV, TRBD and TRBJ reference segments. The analysis was restricted to V-J combinations with a frequency above 0.0001, which together covered 99% to 99.2% of the repertoires. The TCS score was defined as F50 (clonal expansion) divided by E x V (chaos), with BLOSUM62-based TCRdist calculated between CDR3 peptides within each V-J. Welch's t-statistics and random forest reduced just over 500 V-J features to about 12, which were used in a naive Bayes classifier (R e1071). Thyroid-blood repertoire similarity was quantified with the Morisita-Horn index. TCRdb reprocessed the public reads (quality trimming at Q25 with fastp, clone calling with MiXCR) and kept in-frame beta chains. When rows share a CDR3 protein, they turn into one entry using the most common DNA and genes. TCRdb's processing, not the authors', yielded these V and J calls. The sample yields hundreds of thousands of distinct CDR3 sequences; 14% to 15% were counted once. The ten largest clones represent approximately 4.2% of the sample.

This clonotype was detected ten times or more. The target of this receptor is not known. No much larger clone exists at a distance of one base, and base qualities are not known. Sequencing input: blood. The rearranged chain carries TRBV6-5 and TRBJ1-3; 7 nucleotides in the junction match TRBD1. This receptor was identified in a woman in her thirties or forties with Graves' ophthalmopathy. The CDR3 region reads CASSSTGTSGNTIYF. The nucleotide sequence is TGTGCCAGCAGTTCGACAGGGACCTCTGGAAACACCATATATTTT.